The 9 T cell receptor beta chains in this list originate from one sample, sequenced in a study of T cell responses to AZD1222 COVID-19 vaccine. Sequencing was performed with immunoSEQ multiplex PCR; in TCRdb, only in-frame clones are kept and a portion is missing. The data hold about 120,000 clones, with roughly 90% observed a single time. The sample was peripheral blood, taken on day 0 of AZD1222 vaccination. These TCRs come from an adult in good health.

This clone occurred once. This chain joins TRBV10-3 and TRBJ1-6; the D gene is possibly TRBD1 (5 bases). The CDR3 totals 17 residues. V lost 0 bases and J 7 bases, leaving 16 bases between the germline ends. Germline CDR1 is ENHRY and CDR2 is SYGVKD. The CDR3 protein is CAISESNSGTANSPLHF. CDR3 coding DNA: TGTGCCATCAGTGAGTCTAATTCAGGGACGGCGAATTCACCCCTCCACTTT.

This chain uses TRBV13 with TRBJ2-7; D gene uncertain. CDR3 length equals 14 residues. The V end was cut by 0 bases, the J end by 1 base, with 7 bases between. Germline lookup yields CDR1 PRHDT and CDR2 FYEKMQ (reference sequence). CDR3 amino acids: CASSLGGESYEQYF. CDR3 DNA: TGTGCCAGCAGCTTAGGTGGTGAGTCCTACGAGCAGTACTTC.

V gene TRBV12-5 combines with J gene TRBJ2-4; 9 nucleotides agree with TRBD1. This CDR3 has 14 residues. The V segment lost 6 bases and the J segment 11 bases; nucleotides outside the gene matches: 11. Germline CDR1 reads LGHNT; CDR2 reads FRNRAP. The CDR3, as DNA: TGTGCTAGTGGGATACCGGGACAGGGAATAGTTCAGTACTTC. This codes for CASGIPGQGIVQYF.

The CDR3 DNA reads TGTGCCAGTAGTATAGGTGGAAACACTGAAGCTTTCTTT. This translates into CASSIGGNTEAFF. The rearrangement links TRBV19 to TRBJ1-1; no definite D call. Germline assignment: CDR1 LNHDA and CDR2 SQIVND (reference sequence). The CDR3 contains 13 residues. V was trimmed by 1 base and J by 2 bases, leaving 5 bases between them.

The chain is built from TRBV7-6 and TRBJ2-7, with TRBD2 as a possible D gene (6 bases). CDR3 size: 16 residues. Per the germline V gene, CDR1 is SGHVS and CDR2 is FNYEAQ. V was pared by 6 bases and J by 0 bases, with 18 bases between. CDR3 DNA sequence: TGTGCCAGCAGTGAACTAGCCAGTTCCTTCTCCTACGAGCAGTACTTC. Translating it yields CASSELASSFSYEQYF.

The CDR3: CAISGGTAGSNQPQHF. The CDR3 DNA is TGTGCCATCAGTGGGGGAACAGCGGGGTCCAATCAGCCCCAGCATTTT. The genes are TRBV10-3 and TRBJ1-5, with unresolved D. V lost 4 bases and J 3 bases, leaving 16 bases between the germline ends. Looked up from germline, CDR1 is ENHRY and CDR2 is SYGVKD. CDR3 length: 16 residues.

This chain joins TRBV28 and TRBJ2-2; 10 bases map to TRBD2. The CDR3 runs to 15 residues. The germline V gene encodes CDR1 MDHEN and CDR2 SYDVKM. V lost 9 bases and J lost 5; bases outside the gene matches: 9. CDR3 in DNA: TGTGCCAGTACAGGTCTAGCGGGAGATACCGGGGAGCTGTTTTTT. Its protein is CASTGLAGDTGELFF.

The rearrangement joins TRBV7-6 to TRBJ1-5, with 8 bases matching TRBD1. Germline CDR1 and CDR2: SGHVS and FNYEAQ. The J segment lost 4 bases and the V segment lost 4 bases, leaving 6 bases of the junction unmatched. CDR3 size: 15 residues. CDR3 loop: CASSSFRGPNQPQHF. CDR3 DNA sequence: TGTGCCAGCAGCTCCTTCAGGGGGCCGAATCAGCCCCAGCATTTT. The entire variable domain, with the rest obtained from reference TRBV7-6 and TRBJ1-5, is as follows: GAGVSQSPRYKVTKRGQDVALRCDPISGHVSLYWYRQALGQGPEFLTYFNYEAQQDKSGLPNDRFSAERPEGSISTLTIQRTEQRDSAMYRCASSSFRGPNQPQHFGDGTRLSIL.

This chain links TRBV11-2 with TRBJ2-7; D possibly corresponds to TRBD1 (6 bases). Between the trimmed V and J ends, which lost 6 bases and 3 bases, there was a span of 15 bases. This CDR3 has 14 amino acids. Germline CDR1 SGHAT, CDR2 FQNNGV. The CDR3 DNA is TGTGCCAGCAGAACAGGCCAGGGGTTCTACGAGCAGTACTTC. It translates to CASRTGQGFYEQYF.